This T cell receptor beta chain was profiled in a study of blood T cells in healthy people across ages. This clonotype was detected a few times. Antigen unknown. The junction departs from the called germline gene at one end, perhaps through a read error. Then a second PCR, running about 6 to 11 cycles, was carried out with a sample-barcoded 5' primer and a J-beta primer mix. Using its own MiXCR run on the 5' RACE reads, TCRdb lists one record per CDR3 protein. This sample yields 1.2 million to 1.5 million distinct CDR3 sequences, of which around 59% are seen a single time; over 5% belongs to the top ten. Regarding the study as a whole: Across the age range, TCR beta diversity per million T cells fell in a roughly linear way. Estimated diversity that came from one million T cells was considered an underestimate.

There were healthy Caucasian individuals from Russia, aged 6 to 90, serving as donors. Total RNA amounts of at least 6 micrograms were extracted per sample. Germline CDR1 SGHAT, CDR2 FQNNGV. The CDR3 extends over 14 amino acids. What was sequenced was blood. The origin of this receptor is a man between 18 and 35 years old in good health. V and J are TRBV11-2 and TRBJ2-3; no definite D call. Here the CDR3 reads CASSLESYTDTQYF. Here the CDR3 DNA reads TGTGCCAGTAGCTTAGAGAGTTACACAGATACGCAGTATTTT.